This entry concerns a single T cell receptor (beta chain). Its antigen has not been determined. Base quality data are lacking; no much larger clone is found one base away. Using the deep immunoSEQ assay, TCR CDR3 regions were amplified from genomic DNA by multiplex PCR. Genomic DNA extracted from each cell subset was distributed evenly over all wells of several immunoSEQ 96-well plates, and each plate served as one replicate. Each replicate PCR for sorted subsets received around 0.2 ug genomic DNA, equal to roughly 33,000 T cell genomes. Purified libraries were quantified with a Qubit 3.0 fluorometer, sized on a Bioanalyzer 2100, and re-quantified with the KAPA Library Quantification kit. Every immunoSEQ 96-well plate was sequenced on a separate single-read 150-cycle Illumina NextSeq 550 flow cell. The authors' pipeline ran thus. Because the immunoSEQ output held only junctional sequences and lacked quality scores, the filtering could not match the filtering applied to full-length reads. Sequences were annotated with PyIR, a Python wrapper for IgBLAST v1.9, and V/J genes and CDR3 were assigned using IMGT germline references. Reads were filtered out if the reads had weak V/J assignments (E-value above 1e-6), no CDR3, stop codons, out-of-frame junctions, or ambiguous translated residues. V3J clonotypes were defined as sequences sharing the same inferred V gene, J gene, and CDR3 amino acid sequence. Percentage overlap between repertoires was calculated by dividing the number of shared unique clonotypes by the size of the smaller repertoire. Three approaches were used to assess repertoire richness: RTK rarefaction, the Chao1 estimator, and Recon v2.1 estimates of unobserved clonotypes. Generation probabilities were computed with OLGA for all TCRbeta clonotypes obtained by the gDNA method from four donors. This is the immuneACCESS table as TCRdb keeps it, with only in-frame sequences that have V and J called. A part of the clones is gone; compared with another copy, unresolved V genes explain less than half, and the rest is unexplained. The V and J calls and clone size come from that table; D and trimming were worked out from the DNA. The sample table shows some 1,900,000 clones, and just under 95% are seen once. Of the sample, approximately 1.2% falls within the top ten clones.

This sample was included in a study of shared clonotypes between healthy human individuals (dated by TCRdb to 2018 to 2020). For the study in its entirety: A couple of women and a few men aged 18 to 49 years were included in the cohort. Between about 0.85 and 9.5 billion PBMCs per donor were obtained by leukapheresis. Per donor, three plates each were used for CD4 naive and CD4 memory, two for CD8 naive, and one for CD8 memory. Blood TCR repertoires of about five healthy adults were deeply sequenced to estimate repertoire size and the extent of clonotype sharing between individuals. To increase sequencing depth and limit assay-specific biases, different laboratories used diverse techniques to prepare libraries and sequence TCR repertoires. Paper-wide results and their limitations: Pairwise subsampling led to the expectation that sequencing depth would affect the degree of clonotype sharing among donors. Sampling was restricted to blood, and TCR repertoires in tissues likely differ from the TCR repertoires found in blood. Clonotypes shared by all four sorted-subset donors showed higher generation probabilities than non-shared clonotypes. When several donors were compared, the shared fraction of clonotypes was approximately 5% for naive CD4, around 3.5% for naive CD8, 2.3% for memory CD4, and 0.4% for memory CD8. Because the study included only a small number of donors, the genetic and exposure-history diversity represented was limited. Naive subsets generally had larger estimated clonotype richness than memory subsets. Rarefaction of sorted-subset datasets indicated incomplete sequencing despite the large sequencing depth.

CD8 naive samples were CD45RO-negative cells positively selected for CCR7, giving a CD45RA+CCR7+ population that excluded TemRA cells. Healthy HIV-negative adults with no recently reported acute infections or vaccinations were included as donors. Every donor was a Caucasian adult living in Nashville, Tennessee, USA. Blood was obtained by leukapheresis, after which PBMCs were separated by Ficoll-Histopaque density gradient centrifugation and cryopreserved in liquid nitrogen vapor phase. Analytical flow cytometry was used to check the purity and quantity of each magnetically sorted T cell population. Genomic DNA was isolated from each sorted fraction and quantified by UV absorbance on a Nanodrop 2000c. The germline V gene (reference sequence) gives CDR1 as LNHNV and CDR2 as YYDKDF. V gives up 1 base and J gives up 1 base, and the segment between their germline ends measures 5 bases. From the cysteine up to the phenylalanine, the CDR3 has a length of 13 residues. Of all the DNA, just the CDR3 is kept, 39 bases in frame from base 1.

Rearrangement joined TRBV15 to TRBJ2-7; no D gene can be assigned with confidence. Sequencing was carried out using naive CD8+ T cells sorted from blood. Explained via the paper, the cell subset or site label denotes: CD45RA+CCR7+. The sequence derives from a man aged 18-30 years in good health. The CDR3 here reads CATSRGESYEQYF. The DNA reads TGTGCCACCAGCAGAGGTGAATCCTACGAGCAGTACTTC.